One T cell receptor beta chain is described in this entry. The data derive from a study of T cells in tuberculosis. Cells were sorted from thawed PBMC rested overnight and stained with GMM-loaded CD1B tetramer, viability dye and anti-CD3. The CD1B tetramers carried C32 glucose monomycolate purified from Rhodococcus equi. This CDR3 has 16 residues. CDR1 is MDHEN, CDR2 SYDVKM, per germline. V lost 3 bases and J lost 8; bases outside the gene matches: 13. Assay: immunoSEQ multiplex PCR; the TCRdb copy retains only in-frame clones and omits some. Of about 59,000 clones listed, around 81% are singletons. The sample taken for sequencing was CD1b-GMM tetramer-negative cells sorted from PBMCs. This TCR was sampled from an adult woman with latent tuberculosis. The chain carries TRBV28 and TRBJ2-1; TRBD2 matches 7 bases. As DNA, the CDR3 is TGTGCCAGCAGTTTTGGTAAAGGACTAGATAGGGATGAGCAGTTCTTC. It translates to CASSFGKGLDRDEQFF.